This T cell receptor (beta chain) was sequenced during a study of T-cell reconstitution after alpha-beta-depleted transplantation in children. Preparation of the TCRbeta library involved a method that used unique molecular identifiers. In TCRdb, the PCR reads were re-called with MiXCR into one record per CDR3 protein. The repertoire has approximately 300,000 distinct CDR3 sequences, around 10% of them found once; the top ten carry less than 25%. Germline V CDR1 and CDR2: MNHEY, SMNVEV (reference sequence). The V gene lost 4 bases and the J gene lost 0 bases, with 13 bases spanning the gap. This CDR3 has 16 amino acids. Ten or more counts support this clonotype. Its antigen is not identified. Points from the study as a whole: Hyperexpanded clones declined; after one year, newly produced T cells mostly supplied diversity. In some patients, recipient T cells and intrathymic progenitors surviving conditioning explained high day-60 diversity. Reportedly, only several hundred clones from non-depleted graft cells drove alpha-beta T-cell counts at about two months.

The V gene is TRBV27, the J gene TRBJ2-1; D is undetermined. The input for sequencing was peripheral blood, taken 180 days after TCRalphabeta/CD19-depleted stem cell transplant. The TCR originated in a male patient between 2 and 15 years old who had a stem cell transplant for chronic granulomatous disease, so the T cells may come from the graft donor. The CDR3 coding sequence is TGTGCCAGCAGTTCTAGTCAGAGGAGCTCCTACAATGAGCAGTTCTTC. It is translated as CASSSSQRSSYNEQFF.